This T cell receptor (beta chain) was obtained from a study of blood T cell repertoires in COVID-19. Study at large: Samples of COVID-19 (acute and convalescent) were obtained from the United States, Italy and Spain. From T cells, B-cell-depleted T cells, or PBMCs came the material, which was cDNA or gDNA.

Sequencing used immunoSEQ multiplex PCR; TCRdb keeps in-frame clones, though not all of them. This table has roughly 350,000 clones, around nine tenths appearing once. The Seattle patients joined while their infection was active and were tracked longitudinally afterward. The V segment lost 8 bases and the J segment 1 base; nucleotides outside the gene matches: 11. In germline, CDR1 is MGHDK, CDR2 SYGVNS. The CDR3 is made up of 16 amino acids. This chain connects TRBV25-1 to TRBJ1-2, with 9 bases that match TRBD1. The source of this sequence is a woman between 70 and 85 years old with COVID-19, enrolled during active disease. The sequenced material came from peripheral blood. The CDR3 here is CASLGQGGDFNYGYTF. Here the CDR3 DNA reads TGTGCCAGCCTGGGACAGGGAGGAGATTTTAACTATGGCTACACCTTC.